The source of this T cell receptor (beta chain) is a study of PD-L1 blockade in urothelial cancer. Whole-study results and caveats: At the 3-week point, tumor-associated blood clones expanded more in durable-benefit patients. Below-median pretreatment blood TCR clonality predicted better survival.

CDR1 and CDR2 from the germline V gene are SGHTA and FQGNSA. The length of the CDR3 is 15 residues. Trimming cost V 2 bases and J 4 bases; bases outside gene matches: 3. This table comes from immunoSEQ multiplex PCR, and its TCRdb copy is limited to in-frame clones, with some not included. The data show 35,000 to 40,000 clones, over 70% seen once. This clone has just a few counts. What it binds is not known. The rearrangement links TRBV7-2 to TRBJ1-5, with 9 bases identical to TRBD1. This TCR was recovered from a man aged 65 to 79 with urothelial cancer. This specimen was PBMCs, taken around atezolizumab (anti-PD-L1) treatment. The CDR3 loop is CASSLIGTGNQPQHF. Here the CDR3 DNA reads TGTGCCAGCAGCTTAATAGGGACAGGGAATCAGCCCCAGCATTTT.